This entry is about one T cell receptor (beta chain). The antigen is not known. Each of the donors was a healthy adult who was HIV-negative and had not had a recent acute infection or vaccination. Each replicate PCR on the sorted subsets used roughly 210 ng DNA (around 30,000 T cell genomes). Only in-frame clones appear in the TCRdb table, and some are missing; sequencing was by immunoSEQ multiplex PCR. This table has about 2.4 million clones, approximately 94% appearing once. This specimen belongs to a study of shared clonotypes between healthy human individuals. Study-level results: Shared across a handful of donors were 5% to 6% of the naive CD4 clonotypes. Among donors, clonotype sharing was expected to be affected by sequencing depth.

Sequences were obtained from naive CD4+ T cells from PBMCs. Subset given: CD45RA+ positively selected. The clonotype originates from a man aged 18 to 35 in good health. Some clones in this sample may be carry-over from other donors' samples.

Here the CDR3 DNA reads TGTGCCTGCACTGGGGGCACAGATACGCAGTATTTT. Its protein is CACTGGTDTQYF. This sequence joins TRBV30 and TRBJ2-3; D is unclear. The CDR3 is 12 residues long. Germline CDR1 GTSNPN, CDR2 SVGIG (reference sequence). Trimming removed 6 bases from V and 1 base from J, with 8 bases in between.